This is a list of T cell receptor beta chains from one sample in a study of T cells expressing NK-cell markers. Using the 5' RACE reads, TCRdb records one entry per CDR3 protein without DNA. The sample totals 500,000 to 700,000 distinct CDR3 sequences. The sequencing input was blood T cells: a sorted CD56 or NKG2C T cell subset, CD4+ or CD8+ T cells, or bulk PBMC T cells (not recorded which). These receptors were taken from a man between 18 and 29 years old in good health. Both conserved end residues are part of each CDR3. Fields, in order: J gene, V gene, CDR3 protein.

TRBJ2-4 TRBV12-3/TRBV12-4 CASSPEGSKNIQYF
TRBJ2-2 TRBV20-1 CSARDTLGRGGTGELFF
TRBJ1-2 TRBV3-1 CASSQRVDRGYTF
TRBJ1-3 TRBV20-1 CSACVGPPDTIYF
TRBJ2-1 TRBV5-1 CASSLGTTSHEQFF
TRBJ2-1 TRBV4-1 CASSHGDLSRNEQFF
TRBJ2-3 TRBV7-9 CASSSPHSGTYTDTQYF
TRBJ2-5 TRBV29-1 CSVAILAVETQYF
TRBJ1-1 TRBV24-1 CATSARGATEAFF
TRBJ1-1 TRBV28 CASRITRARRDTEAFF
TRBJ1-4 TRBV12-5 CASALDRVDEKLFF
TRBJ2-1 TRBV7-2 CASSFSLAGTRNEQFF
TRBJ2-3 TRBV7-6 CASSSQTGDTQYF
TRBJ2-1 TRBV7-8 CASSVDRANVQFF
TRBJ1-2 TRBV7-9 CASTLIAIYGYTF
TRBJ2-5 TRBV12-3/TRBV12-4 CASREAPGRWSETQYF
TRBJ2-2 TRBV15 CATSPLDRVNTGELFF